This T cell receptor beta chain appears in the sequencing data of a study of T cell responses to AZD1222 COVID-19 vaccine. Findings and caveats of the study: The CD4 TCRs associated with vaccination extended across spike and predominated at 160-218 and 743-854. Reports say nearly half of spike-specific TCRs go after unmutated variant regions.

Assay used: immunoSEQ multiplex PCR; TCRdb lists only in-frame clones, some missing. This sample has over 85,000 clones, with roughly 92% found just once. Remarks on this clone: The antigen remains undetermined.

The germline V gene has CDR1 SGHNT and CDR2 YENEEA. This CDR3 has 13 residues. Trimming cost V 5 bases and J 7 bases, with 12 bases left between them. The sequencing here drew on peripheral blood, taken 28 days after the second AZD1222 dose. The chain joins TRBV11-3 to TRBJ2-1; D remains unclear. The TCR sequence derives from an adult who received the AZD1222 COVID-19 vaccine. Here the CDR3 DNA reads TGTGCCAGCAGCCCGGGCGCAACGAATGAGCAGTTCTTC. This translates into CASSPGATNEQFF.